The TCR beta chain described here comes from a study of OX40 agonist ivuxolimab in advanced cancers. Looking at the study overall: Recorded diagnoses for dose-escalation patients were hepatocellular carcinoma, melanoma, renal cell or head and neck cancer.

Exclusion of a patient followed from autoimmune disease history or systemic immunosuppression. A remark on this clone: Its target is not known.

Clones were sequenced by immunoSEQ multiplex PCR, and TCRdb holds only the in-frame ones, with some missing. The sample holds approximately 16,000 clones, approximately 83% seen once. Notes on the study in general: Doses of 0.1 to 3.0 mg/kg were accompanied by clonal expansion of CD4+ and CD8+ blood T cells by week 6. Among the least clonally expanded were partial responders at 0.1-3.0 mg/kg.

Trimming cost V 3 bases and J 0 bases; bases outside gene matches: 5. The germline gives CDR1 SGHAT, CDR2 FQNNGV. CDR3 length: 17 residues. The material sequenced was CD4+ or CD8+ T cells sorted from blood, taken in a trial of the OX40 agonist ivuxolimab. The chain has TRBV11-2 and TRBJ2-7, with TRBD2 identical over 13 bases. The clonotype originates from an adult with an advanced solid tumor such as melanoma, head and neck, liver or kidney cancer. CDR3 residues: CASSLGTSGTSSYEQYF. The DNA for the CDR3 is TGTGCCAGCAGCTTGGGGACTAGCGGGACCAGCTCCTACGAGCAGTACTTC.